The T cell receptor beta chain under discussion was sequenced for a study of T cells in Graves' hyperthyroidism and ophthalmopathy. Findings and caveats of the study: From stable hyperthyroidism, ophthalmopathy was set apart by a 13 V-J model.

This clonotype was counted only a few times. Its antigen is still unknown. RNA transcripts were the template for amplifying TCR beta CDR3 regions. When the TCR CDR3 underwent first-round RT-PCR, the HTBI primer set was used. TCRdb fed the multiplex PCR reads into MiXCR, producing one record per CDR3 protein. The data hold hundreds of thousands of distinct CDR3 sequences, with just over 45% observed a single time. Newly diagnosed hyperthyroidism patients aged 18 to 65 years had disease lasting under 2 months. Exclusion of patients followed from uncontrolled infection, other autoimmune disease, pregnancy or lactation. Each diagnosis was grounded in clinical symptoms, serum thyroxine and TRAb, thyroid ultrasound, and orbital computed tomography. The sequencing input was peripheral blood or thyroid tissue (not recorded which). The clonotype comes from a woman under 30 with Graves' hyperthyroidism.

The CDR3 coding sequence is TGCAGCCTATTGACAGGGGCCACCGGCCGGGAGACCCAGTACTTC. Residues: CSLLTGATGRETQYF. The chain uses TRBV29-1 and TRBJ2-5; 8 bases agree with TRBD1. Germline V gene lookup returns CDR1 SQVTM and CDR2 ANQGSEA. With V trimmed by 8 bases and J by 5 bases, 16 bases remained unmatched. This CDR3 is built from 15 residues.